This T cell receptor beta chain was sequenced in a study of blood T cell repertoires in COVID-19. Repertoires were generated with immunoSEQ multiplex PCR, while TCRdb's copy carries only in-frame clones and drops some. Among about 230,000 clones listed, roughly four fifths were seen once. CDR3 size: 13 residues. V was pared by 6 bases and J by 5 bases, with 13 bases between. Germline loops: CDR1 MNHEY, CDR2 SVGAGI. The gene calls are TRBV6-5 and TRBJ1-2, with D unresolved. Material: peripheral blood. The TCR was taken from a woman aged 45-65 years with acute or convalescent COVID-19. CDR3 loop: CASRDLSRYGYTF. The DNA of the CDR3 is TGTGCCAGCAGGGACTTATCCCGATATGGCTACACCTTC.